This T cell receptor beta chain was identified during a study of T cell responses to AZD1222 COVID-19 vaccine. Germline assignment: CDR1 SGHDN and CDR2 FVKESK. Trimming pared 0 bases from V and 7 bases from J, leaving 12 bases between. There are 14 residues in the CDR3. Using immunoSEQ multiplex PCR, the repertoire was profiled, and TCRdb retains in-frame clones only, with some absent. Among around 120,000 clones listed, around 89% were seen once. The sample in question was peripheral blood, obtained 28 days after the second AZD1222 dose. This clonotype was sampled from an adult who received the AZD1222 COVID-19 vaccine. The chain uses TRBV14 and TRBJ1-1, with TRBD1 as a possible D gene (6 bases). DNA of the CDR3: TGTGCCAGCAGCCAAGAAGAGCAGGGGTTTGAAGCTTTCTTT. This encodes CASSQEEQGFEAFF.